This TCR beta chain was retrieved from a study of T cell repertoires in cytomegalovirus infection. Looking at the study overall: In public TCR beta signatures, there were indications of both CMV infection and matching HLA type.

TCRdb reprocessed the reads with MiXCR, giving one entry per CDR3 protein. The sample lists fewer than 350,000 distinct CDR3 sequences, around a tenth occurring once. Study conclusions and caveats: HLA-C-restricted CMV-specific TCR beta clonotypes prevailed in the ex vivo response. CMV carriers with the relevant HLA were identified by cumulative public TCR beta family frequency.

This clonotype showed up just a few times. The antigen is unknown. CDR1 is SGHTA and CDR2 is FQGNSA in the germline V gene. Trimming removed 4 bases at V and 0 bases at J, with 13 bases between. The CDR3 covers 16 residues. The specimen sequenced was PBMCs. The TCR originated in a human donor in good health (CMV status not recorded). Some clones in this sample may be carry-over from other donors' samples. The chain joins TRBV7-2 to TRBJ1-3, with D possibly matching TRBD1 (6 bases). CDR3 amino acids: CASSSVGQHSGNTIYF. The CDR3 nucleotides are TGTGCCAGCAGCTCGGTTGGACAGCACTCTGGAAACACCATATATTTT.